Many counts were recorded for the clone carrying this T cell receptor (beta chain). Its target is not known. All patients were untreated before thyroid surgery. The data stem from a study of metastatic and nonmetastatic thyroid tumors. For the study at large: Across blood and tumor or nodule tissue, repertoires from malignant and benign thyroid patients were compared with one another.

The study's findings and limits: Reportedly, malignant thyroid tumors had significantly higher TCR beta diversity than benign nodules, in blood and tumor.

After removal of 5 bases from V and 3 bases from J, the junction contained 4 bases not matched to a gene. The CDR3 extends over 15 amino acids. Germline loops: CDR1 DFQATT, CDR2 SNEGSKA (reference sequence). TCRdb ran MiXCR on the PCR reads. This table holds about 24,000 clones, 24% found once. The sequencing sample was made of tumor tissue. This sequence was found in a male donor with papillary thyroid cancer or a benign thyroid nodule (not recorded which). Some clones in this sample may be carry-over from other donors' samples. J is TRBJ2-1 and V is TRBV20-1; TRBD2 matches 13 bases. The CDR3 sequence is CSALGTSGDYNEQFF. CDR3 coding DNA: TGCAGTGCTCTCGGGACTAGCGGGGACTACAATGAGCAGTTCTTC.